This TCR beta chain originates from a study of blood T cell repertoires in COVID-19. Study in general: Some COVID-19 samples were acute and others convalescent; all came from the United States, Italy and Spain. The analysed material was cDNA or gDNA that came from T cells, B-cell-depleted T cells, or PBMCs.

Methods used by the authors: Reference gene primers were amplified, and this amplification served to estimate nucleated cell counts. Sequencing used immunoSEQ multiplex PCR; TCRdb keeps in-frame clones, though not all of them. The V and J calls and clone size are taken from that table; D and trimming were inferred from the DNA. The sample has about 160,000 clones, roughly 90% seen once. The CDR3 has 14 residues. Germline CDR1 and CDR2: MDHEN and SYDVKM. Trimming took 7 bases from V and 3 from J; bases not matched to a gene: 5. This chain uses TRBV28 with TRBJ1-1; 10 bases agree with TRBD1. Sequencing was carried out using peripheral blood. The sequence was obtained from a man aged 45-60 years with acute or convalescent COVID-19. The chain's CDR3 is CASTPGQGYTEAFF. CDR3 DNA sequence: TGTGCCAGCACTCCGGGACAGGGGTACACTGAAGCTTTCTTT. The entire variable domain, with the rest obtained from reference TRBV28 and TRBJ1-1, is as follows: DVKVTQSSRYLVKRTGEKVFLECVQDMDHENMFWYRQDPGLGLRLIYFSYDVKMKEKGDIPEGYSVSREKKERFSLILESASTNQTSMYLCASTPGQGYTEAFFGQGTRLTVV.